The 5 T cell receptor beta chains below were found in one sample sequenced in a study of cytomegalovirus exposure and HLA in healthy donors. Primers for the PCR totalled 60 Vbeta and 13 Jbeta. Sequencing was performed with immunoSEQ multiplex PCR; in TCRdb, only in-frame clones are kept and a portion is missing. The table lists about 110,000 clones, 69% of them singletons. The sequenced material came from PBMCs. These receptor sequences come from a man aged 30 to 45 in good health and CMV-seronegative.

DNA for the CDR3: TGTGCCAGCAGTTTAAGTATAGCAGGGGGCTACGAGCAGTACTTC. Translating gives CASSLSIAGGYEQYF. The rearrangement uses TRBV27 and TRBJ2-7, with TRBD1 matching 7 bases. CDR3 size: 15 residues. The J segment lost 3 bases and the V segment lost 2 bases, leaving 7 bases of the junction unmatched. Germline CDR1 MNHEY, CDR2 SMNVEV (reference sequence).

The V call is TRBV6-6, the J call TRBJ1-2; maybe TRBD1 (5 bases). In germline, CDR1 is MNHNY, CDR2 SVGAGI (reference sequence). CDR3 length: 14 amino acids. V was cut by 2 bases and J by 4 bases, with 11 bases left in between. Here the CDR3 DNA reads TGTGCCAGCAGTTACGGGCAGGGCAGCTATGGCTACACCTTC. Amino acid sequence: CASSYGQGSYGYTF.

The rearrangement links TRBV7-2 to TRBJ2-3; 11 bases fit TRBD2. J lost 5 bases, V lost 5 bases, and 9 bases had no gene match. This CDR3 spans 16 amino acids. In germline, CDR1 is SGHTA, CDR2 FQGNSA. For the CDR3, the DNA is TGTGCCAGCAGCCCGTCAACTAGCGGGAGTTTAGATACGCAGTATTTT. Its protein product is CASSPSTSGSLDTQYF.

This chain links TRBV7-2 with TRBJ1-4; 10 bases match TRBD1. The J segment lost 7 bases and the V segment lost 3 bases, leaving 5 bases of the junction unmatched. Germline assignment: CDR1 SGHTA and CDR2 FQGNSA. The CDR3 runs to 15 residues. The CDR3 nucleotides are TGTGCCAGCAGCTTTTGGGGGACAGGGGCTGAAAAACTGTTTTTT. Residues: CASSFWGTGAEKLFF.

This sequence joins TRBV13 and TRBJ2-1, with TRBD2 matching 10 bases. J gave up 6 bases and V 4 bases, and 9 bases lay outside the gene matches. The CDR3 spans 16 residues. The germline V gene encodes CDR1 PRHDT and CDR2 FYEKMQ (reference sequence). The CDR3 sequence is CASSSTMSGRANEQFF. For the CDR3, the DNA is TGTGCCAGCAGCTCCACCATGAGCGGGAGGGCCAATGAGCAGTTCTTC.